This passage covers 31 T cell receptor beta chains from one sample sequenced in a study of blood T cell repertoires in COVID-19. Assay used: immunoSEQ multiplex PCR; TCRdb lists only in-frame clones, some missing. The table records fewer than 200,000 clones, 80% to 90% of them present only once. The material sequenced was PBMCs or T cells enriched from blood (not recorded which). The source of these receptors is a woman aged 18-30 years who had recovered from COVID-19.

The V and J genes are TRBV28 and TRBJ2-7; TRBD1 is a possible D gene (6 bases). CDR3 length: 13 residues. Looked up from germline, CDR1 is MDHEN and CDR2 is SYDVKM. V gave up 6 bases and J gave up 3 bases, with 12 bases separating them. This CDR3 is CASSSIQGYEQYF. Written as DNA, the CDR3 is TGTGCCAGCAGCTCTATACAGGGCTACGAGCAGTACTTC.

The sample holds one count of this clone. In DNA form, the CDR3 reads TGTTCAACTCAGGGTATAAATGGCTACACCTTC. Its protein is CSTQGINGYTF. This chain joins TRBV28 and TRBJ1-2; D possibly corresponds to TRBD1 (5 bases). The length of the CDR3 is 11 residues. Germline V gene data show CDR1 as MDHEN and CDR2 as SYDVKM.

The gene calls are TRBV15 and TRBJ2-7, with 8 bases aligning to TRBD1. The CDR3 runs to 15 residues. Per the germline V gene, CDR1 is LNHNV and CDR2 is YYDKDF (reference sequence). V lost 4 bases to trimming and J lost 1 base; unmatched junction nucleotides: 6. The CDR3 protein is CATSIGQGVSYEQYF. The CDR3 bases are TGTGCCACCAGCATAGGACAGGGTGTGTCCTACGAGCAGTACTTC.

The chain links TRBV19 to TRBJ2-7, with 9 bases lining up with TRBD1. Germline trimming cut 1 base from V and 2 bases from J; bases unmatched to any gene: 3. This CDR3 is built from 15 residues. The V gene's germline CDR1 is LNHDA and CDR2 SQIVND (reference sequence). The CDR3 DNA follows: TGTGCCAGTAGTATAGGGAGGACAGGGGCCTACGAGCAGTACTTC. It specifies CASSIGRTGAYEQYF.

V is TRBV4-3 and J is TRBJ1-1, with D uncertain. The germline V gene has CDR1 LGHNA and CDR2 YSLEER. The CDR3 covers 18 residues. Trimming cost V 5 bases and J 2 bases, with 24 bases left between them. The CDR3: CASSERFVYEKVNTEAFF. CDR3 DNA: TGCGCCAGCAGCGAAAGATTCGTATATGAGAAAGTAAACACTGAAGCTTTCTTT.

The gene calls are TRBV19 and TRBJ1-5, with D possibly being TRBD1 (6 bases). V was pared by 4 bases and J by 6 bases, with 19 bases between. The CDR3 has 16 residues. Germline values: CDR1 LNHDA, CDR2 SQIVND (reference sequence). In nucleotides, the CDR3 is TGTGCCAGTAGTACAGGGACAATTCTACTTTTTCAGCCCCAGCATTTT. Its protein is CASSTGTILLFQPQHF.

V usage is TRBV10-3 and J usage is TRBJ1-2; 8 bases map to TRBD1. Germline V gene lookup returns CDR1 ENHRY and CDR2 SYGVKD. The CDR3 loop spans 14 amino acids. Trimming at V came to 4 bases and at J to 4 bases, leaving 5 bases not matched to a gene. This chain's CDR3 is CAISGGQDLYGYTF. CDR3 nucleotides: TGTGCCATCAGTGGGGGACAGGACCTCTATGGCTACACCTTC.

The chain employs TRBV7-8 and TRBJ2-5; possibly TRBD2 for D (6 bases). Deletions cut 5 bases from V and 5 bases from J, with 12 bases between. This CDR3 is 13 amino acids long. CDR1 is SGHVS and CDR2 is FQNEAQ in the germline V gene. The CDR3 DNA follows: TGTGCCAGCAGCCCCGGACTACGGGAGACCCAGTACTTC. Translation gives CASSPGLRETQYF.

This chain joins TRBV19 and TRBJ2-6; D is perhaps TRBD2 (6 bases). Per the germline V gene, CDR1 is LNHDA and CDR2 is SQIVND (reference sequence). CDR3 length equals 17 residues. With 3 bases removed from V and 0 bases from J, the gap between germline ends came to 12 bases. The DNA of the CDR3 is TGTGCCAGTAGTATCAATGCGGGGCGCTCTGGGGCCAACGTCCTGACTTTC. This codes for CASSINAGRSGANVLTF.

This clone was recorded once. CDR3 in DNA: TGTGCCAGCAGTGCCTCGGGGGGAGCCCCAGATACGCAGTATTTT. Residues: CASSASGGAPDTQYF. The gene calls are TRBV6-4 and TRBJ2-3; 7 bases map to TRBD2. Germline lookup yields CDR1 MRHNA and CDR2 SNTAGT. Losses at the gene ends were 4 bases for V and 4 bases for J; bases not matched to a gene: 8. The CDR3 sequence is 15 residues long.

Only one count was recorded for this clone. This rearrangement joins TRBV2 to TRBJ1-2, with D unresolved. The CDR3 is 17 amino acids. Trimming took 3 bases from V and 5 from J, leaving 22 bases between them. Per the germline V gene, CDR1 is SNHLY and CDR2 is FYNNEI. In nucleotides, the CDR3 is TGTGCCAGCAGTGAGGCCAGCGGAAGGGAGGGTCTTTATGGCTACACCTTC. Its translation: CASSEASGREGLYGYTF.

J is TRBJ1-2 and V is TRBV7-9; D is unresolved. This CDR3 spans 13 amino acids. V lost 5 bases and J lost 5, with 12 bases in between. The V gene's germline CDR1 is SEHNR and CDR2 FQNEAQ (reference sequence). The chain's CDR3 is CASSPPGSYGYTF. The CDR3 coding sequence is TGTGCCAGCAGCCCCCCCGGTTCATATGGCTACACCTTC.

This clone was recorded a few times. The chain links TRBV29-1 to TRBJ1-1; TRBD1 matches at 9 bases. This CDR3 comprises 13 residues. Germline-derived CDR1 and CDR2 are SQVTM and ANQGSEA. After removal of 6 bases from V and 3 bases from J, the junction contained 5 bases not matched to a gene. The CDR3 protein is CSVVGQGHTEAFF. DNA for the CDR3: TGCAGCGTGGTGGGACAGGGTCACACTGAAGCTTTCTTT.

The CDR3 reads CASSEAGGGAQPQHF. CDR3 bases: TGCGCCAGCAGTGAGGCGGGCGGGGGGGCACAGCCCCAGCATTTT. This chain uses TRBV10-2 with TRBJ1-5, with TRBD1 as a possible D gene (6 bases). Germline loops: CDR1 WSHSY, CDR2 SAAADI. CDR3 length equals 15 residues. The ends were cut back, 2 bases at V and 7 bases at J, with 15 bases in the middle.

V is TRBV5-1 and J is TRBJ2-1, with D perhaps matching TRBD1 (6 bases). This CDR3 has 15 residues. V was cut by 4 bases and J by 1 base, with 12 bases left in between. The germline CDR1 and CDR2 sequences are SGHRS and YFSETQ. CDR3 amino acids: CASSPLQGSYNEQFF. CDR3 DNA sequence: TGCGCCAGCAGCCCATTACAGGGATCCTACAATGAGCAGTTCTTC.

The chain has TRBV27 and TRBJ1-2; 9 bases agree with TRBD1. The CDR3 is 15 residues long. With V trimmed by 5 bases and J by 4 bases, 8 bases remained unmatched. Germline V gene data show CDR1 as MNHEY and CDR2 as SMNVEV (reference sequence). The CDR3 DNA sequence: TGTGCCAGCAGTCCACGGACAGGGGCAGGCTATGGCTACACCTTC. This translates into CASSPRTGAGYGYTF.

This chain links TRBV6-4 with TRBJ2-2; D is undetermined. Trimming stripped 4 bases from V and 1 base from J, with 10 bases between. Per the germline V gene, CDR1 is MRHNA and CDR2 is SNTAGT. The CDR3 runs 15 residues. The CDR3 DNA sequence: TGTGCCAGCAGTGTAGGAACGGGGAACACCGGGGAGCTGTTTTTT. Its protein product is CASSVGTGNTGELFF.

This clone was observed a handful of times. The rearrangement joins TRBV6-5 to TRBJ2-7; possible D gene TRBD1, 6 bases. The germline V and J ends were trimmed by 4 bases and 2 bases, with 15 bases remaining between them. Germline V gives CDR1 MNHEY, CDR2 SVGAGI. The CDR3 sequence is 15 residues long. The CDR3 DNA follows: TGTGCCAGCAGTTTCACGCCGGGACACACCTACGAGCAGTACTTC. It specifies CASSFTPGHTYEQYF.

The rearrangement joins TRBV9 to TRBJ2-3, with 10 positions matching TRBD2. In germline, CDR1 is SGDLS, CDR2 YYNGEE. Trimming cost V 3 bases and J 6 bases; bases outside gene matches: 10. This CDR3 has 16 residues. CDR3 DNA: TGTGCCAGCAGCGCCGCGGATCAAGCGGGAGGGGATACGCAGTATTTT. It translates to CASSAADQAGGDTQYF. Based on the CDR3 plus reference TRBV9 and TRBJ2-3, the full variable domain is DSGVTQTPKHLITATGQRVTLRCSPRSGDLSVYWYQQSLDQGLQFLIQYYNGEERAKGNILERFSAQQFPDLHSELNLSSLELGDSALYFCASSAADQAGGDTQYFGPGTRLTVL.

The CDR3 nucleotides read TGCGCCAGCAGCTTGGAGGACAGAGATTACACTGAAGCTTTCTTT. Amino acid sequence: CASSLEDRDYTEAFF. The rearrangement joins TRBV5-1 to TRBJ1-1, with D tentatively TRBD1 (6 bases). CDR3 length: 15 amino acids. V dropped 0 bases and J dropped 3 bases, with 12 bases sitting between them. Germline CDR1 and CDR2: SGHRS and YFSETQ.

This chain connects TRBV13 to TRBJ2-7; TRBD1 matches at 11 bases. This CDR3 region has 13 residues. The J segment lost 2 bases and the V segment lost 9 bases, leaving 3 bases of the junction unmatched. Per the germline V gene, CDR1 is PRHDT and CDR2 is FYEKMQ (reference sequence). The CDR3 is CASRGQGAYEQYF. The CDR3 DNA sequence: TGTGCCAGTAGGGGACAGGGGGCCTACGAGCAGTACTTC.

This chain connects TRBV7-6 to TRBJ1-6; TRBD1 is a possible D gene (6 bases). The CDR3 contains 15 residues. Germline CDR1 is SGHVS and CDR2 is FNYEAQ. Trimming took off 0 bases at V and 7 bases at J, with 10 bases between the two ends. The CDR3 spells CASSLAQGGNSPLHF. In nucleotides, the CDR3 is TGTGCCAGCAGCTTAGCACAGGGAGGGAATTCACCCCTCCACTTT.

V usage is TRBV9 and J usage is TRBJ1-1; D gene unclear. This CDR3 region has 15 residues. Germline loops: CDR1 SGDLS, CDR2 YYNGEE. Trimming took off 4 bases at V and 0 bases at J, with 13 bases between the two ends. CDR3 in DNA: TGTGCCAGCAGCCCAGAGGTTGGAGTGAACACTGAAGCTTTCTTT. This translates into CASSPEVGVNTEAFF.

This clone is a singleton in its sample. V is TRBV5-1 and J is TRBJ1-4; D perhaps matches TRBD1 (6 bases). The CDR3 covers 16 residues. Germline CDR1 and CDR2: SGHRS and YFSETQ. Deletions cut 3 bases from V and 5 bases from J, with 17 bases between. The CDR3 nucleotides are TGCGCCAGCAGCTCAGGAGAACGGGGGGCAAATGAAAAACTGTTTTTT. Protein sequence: CASSSGERGANEKLFF.

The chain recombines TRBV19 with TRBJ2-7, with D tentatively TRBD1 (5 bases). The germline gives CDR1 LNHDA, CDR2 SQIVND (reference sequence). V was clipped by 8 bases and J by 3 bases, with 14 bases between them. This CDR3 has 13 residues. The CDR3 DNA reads TGTGCCAGTCAACCCGTAGACAGCTACGAGCAGTACTTC. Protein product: CASQPVDSYEQYF.

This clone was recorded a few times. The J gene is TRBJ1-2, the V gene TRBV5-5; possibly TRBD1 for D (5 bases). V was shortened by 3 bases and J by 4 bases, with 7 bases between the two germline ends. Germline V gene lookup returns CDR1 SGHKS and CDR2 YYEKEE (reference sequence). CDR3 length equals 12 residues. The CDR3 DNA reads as TGTGCCAGCAGCTCGACAGTCTATGGCTACACCTTC. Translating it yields CASSSTVYGYTF.

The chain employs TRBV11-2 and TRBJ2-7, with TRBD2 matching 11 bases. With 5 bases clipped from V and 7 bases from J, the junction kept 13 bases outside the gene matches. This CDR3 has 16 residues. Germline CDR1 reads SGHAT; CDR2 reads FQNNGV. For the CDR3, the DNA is TGTGCCAGCAGCCCCCAGTTTAGCGGGAGGGCCCGGGAGCAGTACTTC. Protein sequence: CASSPQFSGRAREQYF.

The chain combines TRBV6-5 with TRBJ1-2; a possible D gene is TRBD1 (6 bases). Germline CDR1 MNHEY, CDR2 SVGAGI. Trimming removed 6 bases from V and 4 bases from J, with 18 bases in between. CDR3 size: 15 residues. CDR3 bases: TGTGCCAGCAGCCAGGCTATAGGACAGTTCTATGGCTACACCTTC. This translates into CASSQAIGQFYGYTF.

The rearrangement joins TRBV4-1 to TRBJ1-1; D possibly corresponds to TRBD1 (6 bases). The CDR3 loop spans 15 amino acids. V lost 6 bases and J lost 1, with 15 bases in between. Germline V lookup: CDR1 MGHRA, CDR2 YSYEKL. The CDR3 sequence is CASSFRDTSNTEAFF. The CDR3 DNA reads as TGCGCCAGCAGTTTCCGGGACACTTCGAACACTGAAGCTTTCTTT.

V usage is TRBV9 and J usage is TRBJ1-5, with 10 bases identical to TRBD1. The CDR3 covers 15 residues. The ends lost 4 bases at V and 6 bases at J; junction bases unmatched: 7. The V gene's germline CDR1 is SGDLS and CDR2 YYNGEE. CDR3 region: CASSPGQGVVQPQHF. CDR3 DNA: TGTGCCAGCAGCCCAGGACAGGGGGTGGTTCAGCCCCAGCATTTT.

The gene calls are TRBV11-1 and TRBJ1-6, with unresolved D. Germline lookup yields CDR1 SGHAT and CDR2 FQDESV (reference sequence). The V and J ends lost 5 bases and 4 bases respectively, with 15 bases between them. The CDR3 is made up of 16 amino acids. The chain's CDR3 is CASSDIHQAYNSPLHF. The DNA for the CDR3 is TGTGCCAGCAGCGACATACACCAGGCGTATAATTCACCCCTCCACTTT.